Described below is a single T cell receptor beta chain sequence and its context. Antigen specificity is unknown. Each CDR3 protein is one row after TCRdb ran MiXCR on the 5' RACE reads. Among 98,000 or so distinct CDR3 sequences listed, roughly a sixth were seen once. The length of the CDR3 is 16 residues. Germline lookup yields CDR1 MNHNY and CDR2 SVGAGI (reference sequence). V lost 2 bases, J lost 7 bases, and 6 bases stayed unmatched. The sample originates from a study of T-cell memory formation after mild COVID-19. Study-wide findings and caveats: Day 15 to 85 contractors were CD4/CD8 balanced; later expanders leaned CD4+. Shrinking CD4+ clones were chiefly CM and EM; CD8+ ones were chiefly EMRA.

The clonotype comes from a man aged 18-30 years who had mild COVID-19 (a few samples of this study predate the infection). Cell type and time point are not known. The chain is built from TRBV6-6 and TRBJ2-1; 12 nucleotides match TRBD2. Specimen: PBMCs or a T cell subset sorted from them (not recorded which). The CDR3 is CASSYPSGGAGNEQFF. CDR3 nucleotides: TGTGCCAGCAGTTACCCTAGCGGGGGGGCCGGGAATGAGCAGTTCTTC.